Following are 8 T cell receptor beta chains from one sample sequenced in a study of blood T cell repertoires in COVID-19. The repertoire was sequenced with immunoSEQ multiplex PCR; TCRdb's copy has only in-frame clones and lacks some. The repertoire has under 200,000 clones, around 80% of them found once; the top ten carry 6.5%. Sequences were obtained from peripheral blood. These receptors came from a man between 65 and 85 years old with active or convalescent COVID-19.

The chain is built from TRBV7-8 and TRBJ1-2; 7 bases match TRBD1. There are 16 residues in the CDR3. CDR1 SGHVS and CDR2 FQNEAQ come from the germline V gene. The junction had 13 bases not matched to a gene; V was cut back by 5 bases and J by 4 bases. The CDR3 reads CASSLRDSHTLYGYTF. CDR3 in DNA: TGTGCCAGCAGCCTCCGGGACAGCCACACCCTCTATGGCTACACCTTC.

This clone is a singleton in its sample. The chain carries TRBV20-1 and TRBJ1-2; D gene ambiguous. CDR3 length: 17 residues. Trimming removed 3 bases from V and 6 bases from J, with 26 bases in between. In germline, CDR1 is DFQATT, CDR2 SNEGSKA (reference sequence). CDR3 region: CSASRHGETISIDGYTF. As DNA, the CDR3 is TGCAGTGCTAGTCGGCACGGAGAGACTATTTCTATAGATGGCTACACCTTC.

The rearrangement uses TRBV10-3 and TRBJ1-1; 10 positions match TRBD1. With V trimmed by 5 bases and J by 1 base, 7 bases remained unmatched. There are 16 residues in the CDR3. CDR1 is ENHRY and CDR2 is SYGVKD in the germline V gene. The DNA for the CDR3 is TGTGCCATCAGTACCGGACAGGGGGGGGAGAACACTGAAGCTTTCTTT. It is translated as CAISTGQGGENTEAFF.

This clone was seen more than once but under ten times. This chain joins TRBV28 and TRBJ1-1; 8 bases match TRBD1. The CDR3 length is 12 residues. Looked up from germline, CDR1 is MDHEN and CDR2 is SYDVKM. After removal of 3 bases from V and 11 bases from J, the junction contained 5 bases not matched to a gene. CDR3 loop: CASSFQGARAFF. Here the CDR3 DNA reads TGTGCCAGCAGTTTCCAGGGGGCGCGGGCTTTCTTT.

J is TRBJ2-1 and V is TRBV7-9; 10 nucleotides line up with TRBD2. This CDR3 is 17 amino acids long. Germline CDR1 reads SEHNR; CDR2 reads FQNEAQ (reference sequence). V was clipped by 1 base and J by 7 bases; unmatched bases: 10. DNA for the CDR3: TGTGCCAGCAGCTTAGATTGGGCTAGCGGGAGTCCGAATGAGCAGTTCTTC. Translated: CASSLDWASGSPNEQFF.

The rearrangement uses TRBV9 and TRBJ2-5; 15 nucleotides match TRBD2. The length of the CDR3 is 16 residues. Per the germline V gene, CDR1 is SGDLS and CDR2 is YYNGEE. J lost 5 bases, V lost 3 bases, and 5 bases had no gene match. The CDR3 protein is CASSEEGTSGRETQYF. Written as DNA, the CDR3 is TGTGCCAGCAGCGAAGAAGGGACTAGCGGGAGGGAGACCCAGTACTTC.

The V gene is TRBV7-9, the J gene TRBJ2-1; weak D call: TRBD2 (6 bases). Germline CDR1 and CDR2: SEHNR and FQNEAQ (reference sequence). Trimming took off 4 bases at V and 0 bases at J, with 16 bases between the two ends. This CDR3 is 17 amino acids long. DNA of the CDR3: TGTGCCAGCAGCTCCGGAGGGCGGAGGAGCTCCTACAATGAGCAGTTCTTC. This codes for CASSSGGRRSSYNEQFF.

This clone was recorded only once. This chain uses TRBV6-5 with TRBJ1-2; D is ambiguous. The CDR3 totals 15 residues. Germline assignment: CDR1 MNHEY and CDR2 SVGAGI. V lost 0 bases, J lost 6 bases, and 14 bases lay in between. The CDR3 sequence is CASSYSRQTLNGYTF. The CDR3 bases are TGTGCCAGCAGTTACTCGCGCCAGACTTTAAATGGCTACACCTTC.